What follows are 18 T cell receptor beta chains derived from one specimen sequenced in a study of blood T cell repertoires in COVID-19. Clones were sequenced by immunoSEQ multiplex PCR, and TCRdb holds only the in-frame ones, with some missing. The sample shows 350,000 or so clones, roughly 85% of them seen only once. The sequencing input was PBMCs or T cells enriched from blood (not recorded which). The receptors shown here come from a woman aged 40 to 50 with acute COVID-19.

The V call is TRBV18, the J call TRBJ2-7; 11 bases agree with TRBD1. CDR3 length: 16 amino acids. J was trimmed by 2 bases and V by 3 bases; bases with no gene match: 6. Looked up from germline, CDR1 is KGHSH and CDR2 is LQKENI. CDR3 protein: CASSPILGQGAYEQYF. CDR3 nucleotides: TGTGCCAGCTCACCGATCTTGGGACAGGGGGCCTACGAGCAGTACTTC.

The CDR3 loop reads CASSARVGGYTF. The CDR3 DNA reads TGTGCCAGCAGTGCCCGGGTCGGTGGCTACACCTTC. The rearrangement uses TRBV28 and TRBJ1-2; D not certain. In germline, CDR1 is MDHEN, CDR2 SYDVKM. The CDR3 is 12 amino acids. V lost 5 bases and J lost 7, with 11 bases in between.

The chain employs TRBV5-4 and TRBJ2-3, with no clear D. CDR1 and CDR2 (germline): SGHNT, YYREEE (reference sequence). The CDR3 has 15 amino acids. V lost 4 bases to trimming and J lost 0 bases, with 12 bases between them. The CDR3: CASSPRPLSTDTQYF. The CDR3, as DNA: TGTGCCAGCAGCCCCCGCCCCCTAAGCACAGATACGCAGTATTTT.

This chain uses TRBV7-8 with TRBJ2-7, with a tentative D call TRBD1 (6 bases). Trimming took 3 bases from V and 3 from J, leaving 33 bases between them. The CDR3 is made up of 21 amino acids. Germline V CDR1 and CDR2: SGHVS, FQNEAQ. DNA of the CDR3: TGTGCCAGCAGCTTTGGGACACGACTTCTCGTCCAAGCACTTAGAAACTACGAGCAGTACTTC. Its protein product is CASSFGTRLLVQALRNYEQYF.

The chain couples TRBV5-4 to TRBJ2-1, with 7 bases lining up with TRBD2. Germline V gene sequence: CDR1 SGHNT, CDR2 YYREEE (reference sequence). The CDR3 consists of 16 residues. With V trimmed by 0 bases and J by 5 bases, 8 bases remained unmatched. The CDR3 DNA sequence: TGTGCCAGCAGCTTGGAGACTAGCCCAATAGACAATGAGCAGTTCTTC. This sequence encodes CASSLETSPIDNEQFF. The full variable domain, in which reference TRBV5-4 and TRBJ2-1 provide the parts outside the CDR3, is ETGVTQSPTHLIKTRGQQVTLRCSSQSGHNTVSWYQQALGQGPQFIFQYYREEENGRGNFPPRFSGLQFPNYSSELNVNALELDDSALYLCASSLETSPIDNEQFFGPGTRLTVL.

This clone showed up just once. The chain couples TRBV19 to TRBJ1-2; TRBD1 is a possible D gene (6 bases). This CDR3 is 13 amino acids long. CDR1 LNHDA and CDR2 SQIVND come from the germline V gene (reference sequence). V shed 11 bases and J shed 6 bases, with 19 bases lying between them. The CDR3 coding sequence is TGTGCCTCTCTACGAGGGCAGGGGAATGGCTACACCTTC. This translates into CASLRGQGNGYTF.

The chain has TRBV28 and TRBJ2-5; tentative D call: TRBD2 (6 bases). The CDR3 runs to 12 residues. Germline CDR1 reads MDHEN; CDR2 reads SYDVKM. The V end was cut by 3 bases, the J end by 6 bases, with 8 bases between. The CDR3: CASSLGRQTQYF. In DNA form, the CDR3 reads TGTGCCAGCAGTTTGGGGAGGCAGACCCAGTACTTC.

A few counts support this clone. This sequence joins TRBV6-2 or TRBV6-3 and TRBJ1-1; D not certain. The CDR3 contains 12 residues. Germline V lookup: CDR1 MNHEY, CDR2 SVGEGT. V was trimmed by 0 bases and J by 11 bases, leaving 10 bases between them. CDR3 residues: CASSYSKGGAFF. Written as DNA, the CDR3 is TGTGCCAGCAGTTACTCGAAAGGAGGGGCTTTCTTT.

This chain uses TRBV29-1 with TRBJ2-1; 10 bases map to TRBD1. The V and J ends lost 4 bases and 10 bases, in that order; junction bases with no gene match: 7. This CDR3 has 13 amino acids. Per the germline V gene, CDR1 is SQVTM and CDR2 is ANQGSEA. CDR3 nucleotides: TGCAGCGTTGGACAGGGGGCGTTTGGAGAGCAGTTCTTC. It is translated as CSVGQGAFGEQFF.

The table lists this clone with many counts. This chain links TRBV6-6 with TRBJ2-1; TRBD2 aligns across 8 bases. Germline CDR1 reads MNHNY; CDR2 reads SVGAGI (reference sequence). J lost 4 bases, V lost 5 bases, and 16 bases had no gene match. The CDR3 is made up of 18 amino acids. CDR3 nucleotide sequence: TGTGCCAGCAGTCCGGACCCCGCGCTAGCGGGCGTTTACAATGAGCAGTTCTTC. Protein product: CASSPDPALAGVYNEQFF.

The chain has TRBV7-2 and TRBJ1-2; TRBD1 is a possible D gene (5 bases). Germline V gene sequence: CDR1 SGHTA, CDR2 FQGNSA. This CDR3 region has 16 residues. Trimming shortened V by 2 bases and J by 6 bases, and 19 bases separated the two germline ends. For the CDR3, the DNA is TGTGCCAGCAGCTTATCTTGGGCAGGGAATGCTCATGGCTACACCTTC. Amino acid sequence: CASSLSWAGNAHGYTF. The variable domain in full, with the rest retrieved from reference TRBV7-2 and TRBJ1-2, is GAGVSQSPSNKVTEKGKDVELRCDPISGHTALYWYRQSLGQGLEFLIYFQGNSAPDKSGLPSDRFSAERTGGSVSTLTIQRTQQEDSAVYLCASSLSWAGNAHGYTFGSGTRLTVV.

This sequence joins TRBV28 and TRBJ1-5; 8 bases line up with TRBD1. CDR1 MDHEN and CDR2 SYDVKM come from the germline V gene. This CDR3 has 14 residues. Losses at the gene ends were 8 bases for V and 2 bases for J; bases not matched to a gene: 5. CDR3 region: CASGQGGGNQPQHF. The CDR3 nucleotides read TGTGCCAGCGGACAGGGAGGTGGCAATCAGCCCCAGCATTTT.

The V call is TRBV28, the J call TRBJ2-2; tentative D call: TRBD2 (6 bases). Looked up from germline, CDR1 is MDHEN and CDR2 is SYDVKM. V lost 8 bases, J lost 6 bases, and 16 bases lay in between. CDR3 length: 14 amino acids. The DNA of the CDR3 is TGTGCCAGCGTAGGTAGCAGGAGGGCCGGGGAGCTGTTTTTT. Translating it yields CASVGSRRAGELFF. The complete variable domain, with remaining parts taken from reference TRBV28 and TRBJ2-2, reads DVKVTQSSRYLVKRTGEKVFLECVQDMDHENMFWYRQDPGLGLRLIYFSYDVKMKEKGDIPEGYSVSREKKERFSLILESASTNQTSMYLCASVGSRRAGELFFGEGSRLTVL.

For the CDR3, the DNA is TGTGCCAGCAGCAGAGCCGGGACAGGGACTACTGAAGCTTTCTTT. It translates to CASSRAGTGTTEAFF. The V and J genes are TRBV12-1 and TRBJ1-1; TRBD1 reflects the table's D call only, with no check against the DNA. TRBV12-1 is reported as a pseudogene. The CDR3 runs 15 residues.

The V gene is TRBV6-2 or TRBV6-3, the J gene TRBJ2-4; the match to TRBD1 covers 11 bases. The CDR3 runs to 17 residues. The V gene's germline CDR1 is MNHEY and CDR2 SVGEGT. The V and J ends lost 5 bases and 5 bases, in that order; junction bases with no gene match: 11. The CDR3 here is CASSGLRDRGTQNIQYF. The CDR3 DNA reads TGTGCCAGCAGTGGCCTCCGGGACAGGGGGACCCAAAACATTCAGTACTTC.

The CDR3 DNA is TGTGCCAGCAGCTTAAATATTCAAGCAGGGCTTAATGAAAAACTGTTTTTT. Its protein is CASSLNIQAGLNEKLFF. J is TRBJ1-4 and V is TRBV7-9; possible D gene TRBD1, 5 bases. The length of the CDR3 is 17 residues. In germline, CDR1 is SEHNR, CDR2 FQNEAQ (reference sequence). V dropped 2 bases and J dropped 4 bases, with 17 bases sitting between them. Full variable domain (rest looked up from reference TRBV7-9 and TRBJ1-4): DTGVSQNPRHKITKRGQNVTFRCDPISEHNRLYWYRQTLGQGPEFLTYFQNEAQLEKSRLLSDRFSAERPKGSFSTLEIQRTEQGDSAMYLCASSLNIQAGLNEKLFFGSGTQLSVL.

This clone was counted a single time. This chain links TRBV21-1 with TRBJ1-1; the D call in the table, TRBD1, was not verified against the DNA. TRBV21-1 is noted as a pseudogene. The CDR3 has 15 amino acids. CDR3 bases: TGTGCCAGCAGGCCCCCGCACAAACCGAACACTGAAGCTTTCTTT. Translating it yields CASRPPHKPNTEAFF.

The V call is TRBV20-1, the J call TRBJ2-1, with 10 bases matching TRBD2. J was trimmed by 8 bases and V by 3 bases; bases with no gene match: 7. Germline CDR1 is DFQATT and CDR2 is SNEGSKA (reference sequence). The CDR3 spans 14 residues. CDR3 sequence (DNA): TGCAGTGCTAGTTCCCTAGCGGGAGACGATGAGCAGTTCTTC. As protein: CSASSLAGDDEQFF.